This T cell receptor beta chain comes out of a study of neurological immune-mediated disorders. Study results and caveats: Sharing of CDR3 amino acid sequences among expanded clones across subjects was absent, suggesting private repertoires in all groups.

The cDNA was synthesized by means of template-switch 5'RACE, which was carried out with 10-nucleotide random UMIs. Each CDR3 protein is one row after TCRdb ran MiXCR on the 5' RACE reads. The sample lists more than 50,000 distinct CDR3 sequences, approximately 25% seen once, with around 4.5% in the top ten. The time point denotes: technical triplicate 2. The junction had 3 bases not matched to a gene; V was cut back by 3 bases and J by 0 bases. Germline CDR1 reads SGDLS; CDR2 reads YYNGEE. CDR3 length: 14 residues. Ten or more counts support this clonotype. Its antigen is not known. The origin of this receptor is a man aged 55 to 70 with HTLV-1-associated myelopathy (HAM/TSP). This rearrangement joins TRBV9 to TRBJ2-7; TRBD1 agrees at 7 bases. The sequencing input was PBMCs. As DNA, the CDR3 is TGTGCCAGCAGCGCCGGGACAGACTCCTACGAGCAGTACTTC. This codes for CASSAGTDSYEQYF.